These T cell receptor beta chains were read from a single sample in a study of blood T cell repertoires in COVID-19. Some clones are missing from TCRdb's copy, which holds only in-frame ones; the method was immunoSEQ multiplex PCR. Here the sample spans about 320,000 clones, about nine tenths being singletons. Material: PBMCs or T cells enriched from blood (not recorded which). These receptors came from a man in his 60s who had recovered from COVID-19. Each CDR3 is given with its conserved first and last residue. A D gene is named only where the DNA matches it firmly. Expanded clones are given a class, and other clones once, few, many or no size at all.

-	TRBD2	TRBV3-1/TRBV3-2	TRBJ2-5	TGTGCCAGCAGCCAAGATATGCGGGGGTACCAAGAGACCCAGTACTTC	CASSQDMRGYQETQYF
-	TRBD1	TRBV29-1	TRBJ2-7	TGCAGCGTCCGAGGCGAGGGGGACAGGGGTTACGAGCAGTACTTC	CSVRGEGDRGYEQYF
-	TRBD1	TRBV10-3	TRBJ1-5	TGTGCCATCAGCTACGGGGACAGTAGCAATCAGCCCCAGCATTTT	CAISYGDSSNQPQHF
-	-	TRBV10-3	TRBJ2-3	TGTGCCATCAGTGATCCGGAGATAGGTACGCAGTATTTT	CAISDPEIGTQYF
-	TRBD1	TRBV11-2	TRBJ2-3	TGTGCCAGCAGCCAGGACAGGGGGCGCCCAGATACGCAGTATTTT	CASSQDRGRPDTQYF
once	-	TRBV4-2	TRBJ1-5	TGTGCCAGCAGCCAATTTGAGGGAAGAGCTGAACAGCCCCAGCATTTT	CASSQFEGRAEQPQHF
-	TRBD2	TRBV11-2	TRBJ2-1	TGTGCCAGCAGCTTCTTCCCGGGACTAGTAGCTGGAATCAATGAGCAGTTCTTC	CASSFFPGLVAGINEQFF
-	TRBD2	TRBV27	TRBJ2-1	TGTGCCAGCAGCTTGACTAGCGGGAGTTTTAATGAGCAGTTCTTC	CASSLTSGSFNEQFF
-	TRBD2	TRBV14	TRBJ2-3	TGTGCCAGCAGCCAACAGGGGATAGCGGGACCCACAGATACGCAGTATTTT	CASSQQGIAGPTDTQYF
-	-	TRBV7-9	TRBJ2-7	TGTGCCAGCAGCTTATCAGAGCGAGCCTACGAGCAGTACTTC	CASSLSERAYEQYF
-	-	TRBV28	TRBJ2-7	TGTGCCAGCAGTTTTGGTTGGGGGCCAAGAGTCTGGCAGTACTTC	CASSFGWGPRVWQYF
few	TRBD1	TRBV5-1	TRBJ1-4	TGCGCCAGCAGCTTGGACAGGGGGAATGAAAAACTGTTTTTT	CASSLDRGNEKLFF
-	TRBD2	TRBV19	TRBJ2-7	TGTGCCAGTAGGAATTCGGCTCAGGCTAGCGGGACCTCCTACGAGCAGTACTTC	CASRNSAQASGTSYEQYF
-	-	TRBV7-9	TRBJ1-1	TGTGCCAGCAGCCCTGAGGTCCGGGTTGCTGAAGCTTTCTTT	CASSPEVRVAEAFF